This TCR beta chain was obtained from a study of OX40 agonist ivuxolimab in advanced cancers. Data came from immunoSEQ multiplex PCR; TCRdb stores just in-frame clones and leaves some out. Altogether 70,000 to 90,000 clones are present, around 89% being singletons, with the ten largest covering approximately 0.38%. The receptor was isolated from an adult with an advanced solid tumor such as melanoma, head and neck, liver or kidney cancer. This specimen consisted of CD4+ or CD8+ T cells sorted from blood, obtained in a trial of the OX40 agonist ivuxolimab.

CDR3 region: CASSQRTGGGSARRETQYF. Written as DNA, the CDR3 is TGTGCCAGCAGCCAACGGACAGGCGGGGGGTCCGCGCGACGAGAGACCCAGTACTTC. This chain joins TRBV14 and TRBJ2-5; D might be TRBD2 (8 bases). Deletions cut 2 bases from V and 4 bases from J, with 26 bases between. Germline-derived CDR1 and CDR2 are SGHDN and FVKESK. The CDR3 is made up of 19 amino acids.